This passage covers 20 T cell receptor beta chains from one sample sequenced in a study of blood T cells in healthy people across ages. A J-beta primer mix and a sample-barcoded 5' primer were used in a second PCR of about 7 to 12 cycles. TCRdb re-derived calls from the 5' RACE reads in MiXCR, one entry per CDR3 protein. The repertoire holds about 1,500,000 distinct CDR3 sequences, with roughly 40% as singletons. Sequencing was done on a sample of blood. These TCRs come from a woman under 30 in good health.

V is TRBV6-4 and J is TRBJ2-6; D is unresolved. Germline CDR1 is MRHNA and CDR2 is SNTAGT. Trimming took off 0 bases at V and 4 bases at J, with 7 bases between the two ends. This CDR3 contains 15 residues. The CDR3 spells CASSDSSTGANVLTF. CDR3 nucleotide sequence: TGTGCCAGCAGTGACTCGTCCACCGGGGCCAACGTCCTGACTTTC.

The chain links TRBV25-1 to TRBJ1-4, with a weak D call TRBD1 (5 bases). V was pared by 7 bases and J by 3 bases, with 18 bases between. Germline V gene sequence: CDR1 MGHDK, CDR2 SYGVNS. This CDR3 is built from 16 residues. The CDR3 DNA sequence: TGTGCCAGCACCGATTGGGGGACCGTATCTAATGAAAAACTGTTTTTT. Translating gives CASTDWGTVSNEKLFF.

The V gene is TRBV13, the J gene TRBJ2-3, with 9 bases that match TRBD1. This CDR3 is built from 16 residues. Trimming took 3 bases from V and 4 from J; bases not matched to a gene: 8. The V gene's germline CDR1 is PRHDT and CDR2 FYEKMQ (reference sequence). CDR3 region: CASSLLPGQGPDTQYF. CDR3 DNA sequence: TGTGCCAGCAGCTTGTTGCCGGGACAGGGCCCAGATACGCAGTATTTT.

This clonotype has more than one count but fewer than ten. The chain is built from TRBV10-3 and TRBJ2-1, with 10 positions matching TRBD1. Trimming at V came to 8 bases and at J to 6 bases, leaving 10 bases not matched to a gene. Germline V gene lookup returns CDR1 ENHRY and CDR2 SYGVKD. The CDR3 is made up of 15 amino acids. In nucleotides, the CDR3 is TGTGCCATCGGTGGAGGGACAGGGGTGTCCAATGAGCAGTTCTTC. Residues: CAIGGGTGVSNEQFF.

The chain joins TRBV7-6 to TRBJ2-2, with TRBD1 matching 11 bases. CDR1 and CDR2 from the germline V gene are SGHVS and FNYEAQ. The CDR3 is 18 residues long. V lost 4 bases and J lost 0; bases outside the gene matches: 7. The CDR3 bases are TGTGCCAGCAGCTCACAAACGGGACAGGGGGCGAACACCGGGGAGCTGTTTTTT. Protein sequence: CASSSQTGQGANTGELFF.

The genes are TRBV12-3 or TRBV12-4 and TRBJ1-5, with 7 bases fitting TRBD1. With 5 bases clipped from V and 3 bases from J, the junction kept 7 bases outside the gene matches. The CDR3 consists of 15 residues. CDR3 coding DNA: TGTGCCAGCAGTCCCCACAGGGGTTCCAATCAGCCCCAGCATTTT. Translating it yields CASSPHRGSNQPQHF.

V gene TRBV5-4 combines with J gene TRBJ2-3; D not resolved. Germline V gene lookup returns CDR1 SGHNT and CDR2 YYREEE (reference sequence). Trimming took off 4 bases at V and 6 bases at J, with 18 bases between the two ends. The CDR3 is 15 residues long. The CDR3 DNA reads TGTGCCAGCAGCCCCGACGTAGCCGTTGGGGATACGCAGTATTTT. Its translation: CASSPDVAVGDTQYF.

The chain couples TRBV10-3 to TRBJ2-1, with TRBD1 matching 7 bases. The CDR3 is 16 amino acids. Looked up from germline, CDR1 is ENHRY and CDR2 is SYGVKD. The V gene end was trimmed by 0 bases and the J gene end by 8 bases; junction bases not matched to a gene: 10. CDR3 DNA sequence: TGTGCCATCAGTGAGTCGCAGGGGGTTGTCTTTGATGAGCAGTTCTTC. Translating it yields CAISESQGVVFDEQFF.

There are a few counts of this clonotype. V usage is TRBV20-1 and J usage is TRBJ2-5, with 7 bases identical to TRBD2. V lost 6 bases, J lost 5 bases, and 15 bases stayed unmatched. Germline CDR1 and CDR2: DFQATT and SNEGSKA (reference sequence). The CDR3 is made up of 15 amino acids. As DNA, the CDR3 is TGCAGTGCAAAAGTGGAGCGGGGTGAACCCGAGACCCAGTACTTC. It codes for CSAKVERGEPETQYF.

The chain carries TRBV28 and TRBJ2-7; D is perhaps TRBD2 (6 bases). The CDR3 has 13 residues. Trimming stripped 8 bases from V and 2 bases from J, with 13 bases between. Germline CDR1 is MDHEN and CDR2 is SYDVKM. CDR3 coding DNA: TGTGCCAGCTGTGGCGGGGCCACCTACGAGCAGTACTTC. Amino acid sequence: CASCGGATYEQYF.

This clonotype has more than one count but fewer than ten. V usage is TRBV6-5 and J usage is TRBJ2-7; D is undetermined. V was pared by 2 bases and J by 0 bases, with 11 bases between. The length of the CDR3 is 15 residues. CDR1 MNHEY and CDR2 SVGAGI come from the germline V gene. CDR3 sequence: CASSYTGVSSYEQYF. The CDR3, as DNA: TGTGCCAGCAGTTACACCGGAGTTAGCTCCTACGAGCAGTACTTC.

V usage is TRBV5-6 and J usage is TRBJ2-5, with D possibly TRBD2 on 5 matching bases. The ends were cut back, 7 bases at V and 7 bases at J, with 17 bases in the middle. Germline V CDR1 and CDR2: SGHDT, YYEEEE. The CDR3 length is 13 residues. The DNA of the CDR3 is TGTGCCAGCGCCTCCCTAGCCGAAGGGACCCAGTACTTC. Protein product: CASASLAEGTQYF. Full variable domain (missing parts from reference TRBV5-6 and TRBJ2-5): DAGVTQSPTHLIKTRGQQVTLRCSPKSGHDTVSWYQQALGQGPQFIFQYYEEEERQRGNFPDRFSGHQFPNYSSELNVNALLLGDSALYLCASASLAEGTQYFGPGTRLLVL.

This sequence joins TRBV15 and TRBJ2-7; a weak D match, TRBD2 (6 bases). Trimming removed 0 bases at V and 3 bases at J, with 15 bases between. Per the germline V gene, CDR1 is LNHNV and CDR2 is YYDKDF (reference sequence). The CDR3 sequence is 16 residues long. The CDR3 DNA follows: TGTGCCACCAGCAGAGATCTAGGGACTGCGATCTACGAGCAGTACTTC. Its protein product is CATSRDLGTAIYEQYF.

The chain links TRBV12-3 or TRBV12-4 to TRBJ2-2; D tentatively fits TRBD1 or TRBD2 (5 bases each). Trimming left V 6 bases short and J 0 bases short, with 11 bases between. The CDR3 runs to 15 residues. The CDR3 region has the DNA TGTGCCAGCAGGCCTGGGACGGCGAACACCGGGGAGCTGTTTTTT. Residues: CASRPGTANTGELFF.

Points on this clonotype: An end of the junction does not agree with germline; a read error may underlie this. The chain is built from TRBV10-3 and TRBJ2-1; 9 bases are a match to TRBD2. The CDR3 extends over 17 amino acids. Germline CDR1 is ENHRY and CDR2 is SYGVKD. For the CDR3, the DNA is TGTGCCATCAGTGCTCGCCCCGGGACTAGCAGCCCCAATGAGCAGTTTTTC. It codes for CAISARPGTSSPNEQFF.

This clonotype was found a few times. The chain employs TRBV20-1 and TRBJ2-4; D is unclear. The J call may be incorrect, as the DNA end agrees better with TRBJ2-7. Germline V gene lookup returns CDR1 DFQATT and CDR2 SNEGSKA (reference sequence). The CDR3 sequence is 13 residues long. The CDR3 region has the DNA TGCAGTGCTAGTTTGGGCTACTCCTACGAGCAGTACTTC. It is translated as CSASLGYSYEQYF.

This sequence joins TRBV6-1 and TRBJ1-2; TRBD1 agrees at 7 bases. Germline CDR1 and CDR2: MNHNS and SASEGT. V shed 8 bases, J shed 6 bases, and the junction held 9 bases outside the gene matches. The CDR3 totals 13 residues. The CDR3 reads CASGPGGSDGYTF. The CDR3 DNA reads as TGTGCCAGCGGCCCAGGGGGATCTGATGGCTACACCTTC.

About this clonotype: A read error may explain this, as a much larger clone is one base away. This chain links TRBV2 with TRBJ2-5; D is undetermined. Trimming pared 6 bases from V and 11 bases from J, leaving 4 bases between. This CDR3 contains 8 residues. CDR1 and CDR2 from the germline V gene are SNHLY and FYNNEI. The CDR3 is CASSMQYF. The CDR3 region has the DNA TGTGCCAGCAGCATGCAGTACTTC.

This clonotype was seen only a few times. The rearrangement uses TRBV6-2 or TRBV6-3 and TRBJ1-2; 7 bases are a match to TRBD1. CDR3 size: 14 residues. The germline CDR1 and CDR2 sequences are MNHEY and SVGEGT. V was clipped by 6 bases and J by 5 bases; unmatched bases: 9. CDR3 nucleotides: TGTGCCAGCAGAGCCGCAATACAGGGGTATGGCTACACCTTC. This gives the protein CASRAAIQGYGYTF.

J is TRBJ2-3 and V is TRBV5-1, with a weak D call TRBD2 (5 bases). This CDR3 is built from 16 residues. V was pared by 4 bases and J by 3 bases, with 18 bases between. CDR1 and CDR2 (germline): SGHRS, YFSETQ. The CDR3 DNA follows: TGCGCCAGCAGCCCTGTTTCCGGAGCGGTAACAGATACGCAGTATTTT. Its translation: CASSPVSGAVTDTQYF.